Listed here is a single TCR beta chain. Trimming cost V 0 bases and J 8 bases, with 11 bases left between them. This CDR3 contains 14 residues. Germline values: CDR1 SGHTA, CDR2 FQGNSA. The data derive from a study of T cells in Graves' hyperthyroidism and ophthalmopathy. The TCR beta CDR3 regions underwent amplification using RNA transcripts as the source. HTBI primers were employed in a first-round RT-PCR of the TCR CDR3. From the multiplex PCR reads, TCRdb called clonotypes with MiXCR, one entry per CDR3 protein. The data show fewer than 400,000 distinct CDR3 sequences, roughly 25% seen once. The sequencing sample was made of blood. The TCR comes from a man aged 45-65 years with Graves' hyperthyroidism. This chain uses TRBV7-2 with TRBJ2-1; a weak D match, TRBD2 (6 bases). CDR3: CASSLAWGTDEQFF. The CDR3, as DNA: TGTGCCAGCAGCTTAGCATGGGGGACTGATGAGCAGTTCTTC.